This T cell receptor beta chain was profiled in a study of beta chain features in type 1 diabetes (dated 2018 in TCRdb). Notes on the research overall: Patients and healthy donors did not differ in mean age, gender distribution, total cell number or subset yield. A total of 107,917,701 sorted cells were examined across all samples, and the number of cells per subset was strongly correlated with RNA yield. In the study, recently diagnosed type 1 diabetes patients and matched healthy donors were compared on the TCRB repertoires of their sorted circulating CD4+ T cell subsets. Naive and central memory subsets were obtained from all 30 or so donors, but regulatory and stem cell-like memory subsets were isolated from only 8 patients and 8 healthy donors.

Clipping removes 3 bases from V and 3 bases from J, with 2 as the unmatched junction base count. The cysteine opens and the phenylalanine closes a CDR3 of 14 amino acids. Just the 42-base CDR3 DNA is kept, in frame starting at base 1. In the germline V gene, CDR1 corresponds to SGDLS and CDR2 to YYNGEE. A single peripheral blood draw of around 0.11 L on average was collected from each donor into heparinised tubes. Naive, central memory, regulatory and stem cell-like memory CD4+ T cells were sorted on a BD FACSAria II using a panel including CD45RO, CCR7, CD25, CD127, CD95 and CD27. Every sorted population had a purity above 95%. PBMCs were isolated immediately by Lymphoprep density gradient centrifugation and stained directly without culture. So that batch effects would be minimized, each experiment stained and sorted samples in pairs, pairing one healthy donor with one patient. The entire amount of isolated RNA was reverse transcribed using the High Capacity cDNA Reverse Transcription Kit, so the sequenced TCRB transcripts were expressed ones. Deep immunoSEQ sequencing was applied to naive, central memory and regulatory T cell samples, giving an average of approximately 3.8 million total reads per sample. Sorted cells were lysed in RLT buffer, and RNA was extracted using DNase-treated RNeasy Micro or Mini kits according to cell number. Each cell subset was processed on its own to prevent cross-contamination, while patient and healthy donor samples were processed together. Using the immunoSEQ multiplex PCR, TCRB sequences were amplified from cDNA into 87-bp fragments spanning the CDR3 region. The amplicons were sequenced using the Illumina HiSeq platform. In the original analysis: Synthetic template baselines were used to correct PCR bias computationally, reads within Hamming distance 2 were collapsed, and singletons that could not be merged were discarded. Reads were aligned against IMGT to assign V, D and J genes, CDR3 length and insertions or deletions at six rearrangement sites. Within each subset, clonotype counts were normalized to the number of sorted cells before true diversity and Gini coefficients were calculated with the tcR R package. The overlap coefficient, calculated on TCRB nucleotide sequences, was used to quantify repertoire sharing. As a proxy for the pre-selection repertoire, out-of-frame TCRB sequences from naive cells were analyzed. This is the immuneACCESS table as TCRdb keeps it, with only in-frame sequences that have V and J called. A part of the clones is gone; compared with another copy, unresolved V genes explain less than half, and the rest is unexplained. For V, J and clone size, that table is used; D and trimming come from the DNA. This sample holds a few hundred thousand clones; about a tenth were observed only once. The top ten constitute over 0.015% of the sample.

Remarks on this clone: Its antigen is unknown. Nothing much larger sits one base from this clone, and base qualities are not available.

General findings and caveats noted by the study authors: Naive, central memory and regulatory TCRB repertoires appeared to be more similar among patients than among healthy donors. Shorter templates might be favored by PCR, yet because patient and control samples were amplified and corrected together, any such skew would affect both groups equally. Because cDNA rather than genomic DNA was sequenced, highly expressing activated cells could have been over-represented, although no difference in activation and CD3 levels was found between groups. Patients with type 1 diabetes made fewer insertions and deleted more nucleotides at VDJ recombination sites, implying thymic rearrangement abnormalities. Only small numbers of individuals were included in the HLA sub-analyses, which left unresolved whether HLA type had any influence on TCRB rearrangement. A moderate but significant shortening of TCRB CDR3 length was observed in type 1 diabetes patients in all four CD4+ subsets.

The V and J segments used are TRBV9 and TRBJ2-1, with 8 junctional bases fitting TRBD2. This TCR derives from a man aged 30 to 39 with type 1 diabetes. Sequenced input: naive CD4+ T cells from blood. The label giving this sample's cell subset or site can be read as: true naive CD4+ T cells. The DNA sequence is TGTGCCAGCAGCGAGCGGGGGTTCTACAATGAGCAGTTCTTC. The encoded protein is CASSERGFYNEQFF.